This T cell receptor (beta chain) was documented in a study of cytomegalovirus exposure and HLA in healthy donors. Study outcomes and limitations: In a later analysis, parvovirus B19, influenza, CMV and Epstein-Barr virus appeared linked to several top co-occurrence clusters. The study put some 160 TCR beta chains on its list as cytomegalovirus-associated. Fewer than 20,000 TCR beta sequences were associated with HLA alleles at 0.05 false discovery rate in a later analysis.

Concerning this clone: Antigen: not known.

With 60 Vbeta and 13 Jbeta primers, the PCR was carried out. Sequencing was performed with immunoSEQ multiplex PCR; in TCRdb, only in-frame clones are kept and a portion is missing. The sample holds about 97,000 clones; roughly 80% are singletons and the top ten take 2.5% to 3%. The V and J ends lost 2 bases and 6 bases, in that order; junction bases with no gene match: 12. Germline loops: CDR1 GTSNPN, CDR2 SVGIG (reference sequence). The CDR3 totals 16 residues. The TCR originated in a man aged 40-49 years in good health and CMV-seronegative. The sequencing sample was made of PBMCs. The rearrangement links TRBV30 to TRBJ1-4, with TRBD1 matching 7 bases. In DNA, the CDR3 is TGTGCCTGGAGTAACTCGGGACAGTGGGGGGATGAAAAACTGTTTTTT. Its translation is CAWSNSGQWGDEKLFF.